This paragraph covers one T cell receptor beta chain sequence. This record comes from a study of blood T cell repertoires in COVID-19. Whole-study context: Recovery among Cohort 3 donors was established by two negative PCRs, clearance, or symptom resolution.

The authors' processing: Quantification of nucleated cells was approximated via reference gene primer amplification. Method: immunoSEQ multiplex PCR; TCRdb's copy keeps in-frame clones and lacks some. For V, J and clone size, that table is used; D and trimming come from the DNA. The repertoire holds around 300,000 clones, with about 88% as singletons. The J segment lost 7 bases and the V segment lost 5 bases, leaving 12 bases of the junction unmatched. The CDR3 totals 16 residues. Germline V gene sequence: CDR1 SGHTA, CDR2 FQGNSA. Participant reports of clinical history set cohort assignment. Sequenced material: PBMCs or T cells enriched from blood (not recorded which). The chain links TRBV7-2 to TRBJ2-7, with 12 bases matching TRBD1. The TCR comes from a woman aged 55-75 years in a cohort exposed to, infected with or recovered from COVID-19 (not recorded which). As DNA, the CDR3 is TGTGCCAGCAGCGCACGGGGGACAGGGGGCGTCTGGGAGCAGTACTTC. It encodes CASSARGTGGVWEQYF. The full variable domain, with the rest looked up from reference TRBV7-2 and TRBJ2-7, is GAGVSQSPSNKVTEKGKDVELRCDPISGHTALYWYRQSLGQGLEFLIYFQGNSAPDKSGLPSDRFSAERTGGSVSTLTIQRTQQEDSAVYLCASSARGTGGVWEQYFGPGTRLTVT.